The 17 T cell receptor beta chains given below trace back to one sample, sequenced in a study of T cell repertoires in cytomegalovirus infection. Each CDR3 protein is one row after TCRdb ran MiXCR on the reads. The sample has under 850,000 distinct CDR3 sequences; approximately 33% are singletons. These receptors' antigens are unknown. This sample comprised cultured PBMCs, obtained from culture after CMV antigen stimulation. These receptors all come from a human donor in good health (CMV status not recorded). Some clones in this sample may be carry-over from other donors' samples.

This clonotype showed up just a few times. The chain recombines TRBV5-4 with TRBJ2-1; D possibly corresponds to TRBD2 (5 bases). With 5 bases removed from V and 1 base from J, the gap between germline ends came to 16 bases. The CDR3 consists of 16 residues. The V gene's germline CDR1 is SGHNT and CDR2 YYREEE (reference sequence). Written as DNA, the CDR3 is TGTGCCAGCAGTCCGGTAGCGTGGGAATCCTACAATGAGCAGTTCTTC. Amino acids: CASSPVAWESYNEQFF.

This clonotype was seen ten or more times. The rearrangement joins TRBV7-2 to TRBJ2-7, with a possible D match to TRBD2 (7 bases). Looked up from germline, CDR1 is SGHTA and CDR2 is FQGNSA. V dropped 6 bases and J dropped 2 bases, with 17 bases sitting between them. The CDR3 has 15 residues. DNA for the CDR3: TGTGCCAGCAGTTTTTCCGGGGGGCCGGCCTACGAGCAGTACTTC. Its translation is CASSFSGGPAYEQYF.

The chain is built from TRBV7-2 and TRBJ2-1, with D perhaps matching TRBD2 (6 bases). Per the germline V gene, CDR1 is SGHTA and CDR2 is FQGNSA. The CDR3 spans 15 residues. Trimming took off 6 bases at V and 3 bases at J, with 15 bases between the two ends. The CDR3 sequence is CASSPSGRNYNEQFF. As DNA, the CDR3 is TGTGCCAGCAGTCCAAGCGGGCGCAACTACAATGAGCAGTTCTTC.

The chain recombines TRBV20-1 with TRBJ1-4; D gene unclear. The V and J ends lost 7 bases and 0 bases respectively, with 12 bases between them. This CDR3 comprises 14 residues. CDR1 is DFQATT and CDR2 is SNEGSKA in the germline V gene (reference sequence). CDR3 sequence (DNA): TGCAGTGTTCCCTTGAGGGCAACTAATGAAAAACTGTTTTTT. Protein sequence: CSVPLRATNEKLFF.

This clonotype was detected only a few times. The chain recombines TRBV7-6 with TRBJ1-2, with a possible D match to TRBD1 (6 bases). Germline V gene data show CDR1 as SGHVS and CDR2 as FNYEAQ. The length of the CDR3 is 12 residues. V was shortened by 5 bases and J by 7 bases, with 11 bases between the two germline ends. CDR3 sequence (DNA): TGTGCCAGCAGCCCCGGGGGCTTTGGCTACACCTTC. Translating gives CASSPGGFGYTF.

This clonotype was seen more than once but under ten times. The chain carries TRBV20-1 and TRBJ2-1, with TRBD1 matching 7 bases. CDR3 size: 13 residues. Germline CDR1 and CDR2: DFQATT and SNEGSKA (reference sequence). Germline trimming cut 5 bases from V and 4 bases from J; bases unmatched to any gene: 5. The CDR3: CSAVRDSYNEQFF. DNA for the CDR3: TGCAGTGCTGTCCGGGACAGTTACAATGAGCAGTTCTTC.

The chain uses TRBV20-1 and TRBJ1-1, with D uncertain. Germline V CDR1 and CDR2: DFQATT, SNEGSKA (reference sequence). The CDR3 is 16 amino acids. Trimming shortened V by 0 bases and J by 0 bases, and 14 bases separated the two germline ends. The CDR3 DNA reads TGCAGTGCTAGAGACTTGGTGGCCCACATGAACACTGAAGCTTTCTTT. Translating it yields CSARDLVAHMNTEAFF.

Ten or more counts support this clonotype. The chain carries TRBV7-2 and TRBJ2-4, with no clear D. The CDR3 totals 12 residues. Trimming pared 5 bases from V and 6 bases from J, leaving 8 bases between. Germline CDR1 reads SGHTA; CDR2 reads FQGNSA. The CDR3 DNA reads TGTGCCAGCAGCCCGGACGGAAACATTCAGTACTTC. Amino acids: CASSPDGNIQYF.

This chain connects TRBV5-6 to TRBJ2-3, with 7 bases lining up with TRBD1. V shed 3 bases and J 2 bases; nucleotides not matched to a gene: 6. Germline V gene sequence: CDR1 SGHDT, CDR2 YYEEEE. CDR3 length: 15 residues. CDR3 sequence: CASSSLDRNTDTQYF. The CDR3 nucleotides are TGTGCCAGCAGCTCATTGGACAGGAACACAGATACGCAGTATTTT.

The chain uses TRBV27 and TRBJ2-4, with D possibly being TRBD2 (5 bases). Germline values: CDR1 MNHEY, CDR2 SMNVEV (reference sequence). The CDR3 covers 15 residues. V lost 8 bases, J lost 4 bases, and 18 bases lay in between. The CDR3: CASGSARGNKNIQYF. CDR3 nucleotide sequence: TGTGCCAGCGGATCCGCCAGAGGGAATAAAAACATTCAGTACTTC.

V and J are TRBV25-1 and TRBJ1-4, with D tentatively TRBD1 (6 bases). Trimming pared 4 bases from V and 8 bases from J, leaving 11 bases between. CDR1 is MGHDK and CDR2 is SYGVNS in the germline V gene. The CDR3 spans 13 residues. The chain's CDR3 is CASSARRGEKLFF. The CDR3 nucleotides read TGTGCCAGCAGTGCGCGAAGGGGGGAAAAACTGTTTTTT.

This chain links TRBV12-3 or TRBV12-4 with TRBJ1-2; perhaps TRBD1 as D (6 bases). Between the trimmed V and J ends, which lost 5 bases and 4 bases, there was a span of 11 bases. This CDR3 comprises 13 residues. The CDR3 DNA follows: TGTGCCAGCAGTGGCACAGGGCTCTATGGCTACACCTTC. It is translated as CASSGTGLYGYTF.

Ten or more counts support this clonotype. The genes are TRBV7-8 and TRBJ1-4, with D uncertain. This CDR3 has 15 residues. Germline V lookup: CDR1 SGHVS, CDR2 FQNEAQ. V gave up 2 bases and J gave up 5 bases, with 12 bases separating them. The CDR3 coding sequence is TGTGCCAGCAGCTTAACCAGGACTCTAAATGAAAAACTGTTTTTT. Translated: CASSLTRTLNEKLFF.

The chain combines TRBV7-2 with TRBJ2-7, with D possibly matching TRBD2 (6 bases). CDR1 is SGHTA, CDR2 FQGNSA, per germline. V was trimmed by 3 bases and J by 0 bases, leaving 12 bases between them. The CDR3 contains 15 residues. As DNA, the CDR3 is TGTGCCAGCAGCTTGTGGCTGACTAGCTCCTACGAGCAGTACTTC. This codes for CASSLWLTSSYEQYF.

This clonotype was observed a handful of times. V and J are TRBV19 and TRBJ1-2; TRBD1 matches at 7 bases. This CDR3 comprises 16 residues. J gave up 0 bases and V 6 bases, and 10 bases lay outside the gene matches. From germline, CDR1 is LNHDA and CDR2 SQIVND (reference sequence). Here the CDR3 reads CASRRQGGEANYGYTF. The CDR3 region has the DNA TGTGCCAGTAGGCGACAGGGAGGAGAAGCTAACTATGGCTACACCTTC.

This CDR3 reads CASSAGRLAAYNEQFF. In DNA form, the CDR3 reads TGTGCCAGCAGCGCAGGGCGGCTAGCAGCCTACAATGAGCAGTTCTTC. The chain links TRBV6-6 to TRBJ2-1; either TRBD1 or TRBD2 may fit D (5 bases each). V lost 6 bases and J 2 bases, leaving 17 bases between the germline ends. Germline CDR1 is MNHNY and CDR2 is SVGAGI (reference sequence). The CDR3 has 16 residues.

This clonotype has more than one count but fewer than ten. J is TRBJ1-1 and V is TRBV20-1; D is uncertain. The V gene's germline CDR1 is DFQATT and CDR2 SNEGSKA (reference sequence). The CDR3 loop spans 12 amino acids. V gave up 0 bases and J gave up 3 bases, with 5 bases separating them. The CDR3 is CSARDAYTEAFF. The CDR3 region has the DNA TGCAGTGCTAGAGATGCGTACACTGAAGCTTTCTTT.